This entry lists 5 T cell receptor beta chains sequenced from one sample in a study of beta chain features in type 1 diabetes. The authors reverse transcribed all of the isolated RNA, so sequencing captured expressed TCRB transcripts. Data came from immunoSEQ multiplex PCR; TCRdb stores just in-frame clones and leaves some out. The sample lists hundreds of thousands of clones, 15% occurring once. Material: naive CD4+ T cells from blood. Source of these receptors: a man aged 18-30 years in good health.

Points on this clone: The sample has other DNA sequences that encode this CDR3 too. V and J are TRBV5-4 and TRBJ2-1; 10 bases line up with TRBD1. V trimming: 4 bases; J trimming: 1 base; junction bases outside the gene matches: 2. CDR1 SGHNT and CDR2 YYREEE come from the germline V gene (reference sequence). CDR3 length: 15 residues. The CDR3 spells CASSTDRGSYNEQFF. Written as DNA, the CDR3 is TGTGCCAGCAGCACGGACAGGGGGTCCTACAATGAGCAGTTCTTC.

This clone appeared a few times. Likely a read error: the CDR3 ends without its conserved phenylalanine or tryptophan. The DNA is left out, because the CDR3 cannot be placed on it with certainty; the CDR3 is given as TCRdb lists it. The chain has TRBV28 and TRBJ2-4; TRBD1 reflects the table's D call only, with no check against the DNA. The CDR3 length equals 12 residues, ends included. Germline V gene lookup returns CDR1 MDHEN and CDR2 SYDVKM. CDR3 sequence: CASNYNRGPVHI.

This clone was detected only a few times. This same CDR3 is encoded by further DNA sequences in the sample. The chain joins TRBV4-1 to TRBJ1-1; no definite D call. The ends were cut back, 5 bases at V and 6 bases at J, with 13 bases in the middle. The CDR3 length is 13 residues. Per the germline V gene, CDR1 is MGHRA and CDR2 is YSYEKL. CDR3 nucleotides: TGCGCCAGCAGCGGCCTTCGGGCCCCTGAAGCTTTCTTT. This sequence encodes CASSGLRAPEAFF.

The CDR3: CAISAGARDQPQHF. CDR3 nucleotides: TGTGCCATCAGTGCAGGGGCGCGGGATCAGCCCCAGCATTTT. This chain links TRBV10-3 with TRBJ1-5, with D possibly being TRBD1 (6 bases). The CDR3 covers 14 residues. CDR1 ENHRY and CDR2 SYGVKD come from the germline V gene. The V and J ends lost 4 bases and 5 bases respectively, with 12 bases between them.

The chain links TRBV7-2 to TRBJ1-5, with D uncertain. This CDR3 has 13 residues. Germline V CDR1 and CDR2: SGHTA, FQGNSA. The germline V and J ends were trimmed by 3 bases and 9 bases, with 12 bases remaining between them. The CDR3 sequence is CASSFGGRWPQHF. DNA of the CDR3: TGTGCCAGCAGCTTTGGCGGCAGGTGGCCCCAGCATTTT.